The TCR beta chain under discussion was sequenced for a study of blood T cell repertoires in COVID-19. Study summary: The United States, Italy and Spain provided the acute and convalescent COVID-19 samples.

From germline, CDR1 is KGHSH and CDR2 LQKENI. Trimming pared 2 bases from V and 7 bases from J, leaving 15 bases between. The CDR3 runs to 15 residues. The assay was immunoSEQ multiplex PCR, and TCRdb's table has in-frame clones only and misses some. The repertoire holds tens of thousands of clones, with roughly four fifths as singletons. The V and J genes are TRBV18 and TRBJ1-5; TRBD1 is a possible D gene (5 bases). This TCR was sampled from a woman older than 75 with acute or convalescent COVID-19. Sequences were obtained from peripheral blood. DNA of the CDR3: TGTGCCAGCTCACCAAAGGGAGGGGTCAAACAGCCCCAGCATTTT. Its protein product is CASSPKGGVKQPQHF.